This TCR beta chain was sequenced for a study of blood T cell repertoires in COVID-19. Turning to the study itself: Acute and convalescent COVID-19 specimens originated in the United States, Italy and Spain. PBMCs, B-cell-depleted T cells, or T cells provided the cDNA or gDNA that made up the material.

Authors' analysis steps: Amplification of reference gene primers was used by the study to estimate nucleated cell counts. The data were produced by immunoSEQ multiplex PCR, yet TCRdb's version contains in-frame clones alone and is incomplete. V, J and clone size are those of that table, while D and trimming were read from the DNA. This table holds 130,000 to 150,000 clones, approximately 90% found once. V lost 4 bases to trimming and J lost 5 bases; unmatched junction nucleotides: 8. The CDR3 is 15 amino acids. Germline V CDR1 and CDR2: MDHEN, SYDVKM. The sequence was obtained from a woman in her fifties or sixties with acute or convalescent COVID-19. Sequencing was done on a sample of peripheral blood. The V gene is TRBV28, the J gene TRBJ1-1, with 9 bases matching TRBD1. The CDR3 sequence: CASSWPGTGMTEAFF. In DNA, the CDR3 is TGTGCCAGCAGTTGGCCCGGGACAGGGATGACTGAAGCTTTCTTT.